Sequencing of this T cell receptor beta chain was carried out in a study of T-cell memory formation after mild COVID-19. A single record per CDR3 protein comes from TCRdb applying MiXCR to the 5' RACE reads. Seen here are fewer than 600,000 distinct CDR3 sequences, approximately 21% observed once, and the top ten hold around 7.7%. In germline, CDR1 is SQVTM, CDR2 ANQGSEA. The CDR3 is 12 amino acids. V was pared by 6 bases and J by 7 bases, with 4 bases of the junction left unmatched. The TCR was taken from an adult woman who had mild COVID-19 (a few samples of this study predate the infection). Cell type and time point are not known. The V and J genes are TRBV29-1 and TRBJ2-1; 9 nucleotides line up with TRBD1. The sequenced sample consisted of PBMCs or a T cell subset sorted from them (not recorded which). CDR3 DNA sequence: TGCAGCGTCGAACAGGGGGCGAATGAGCAGTTCTTC. The encoded protein is CSVEQGANEQFF.